This is a list of T cell receptor beta chains from one sample in a study of T-cell reconstitution after alpha-beta-depleted transplantation in children. TCRdb re-called the PCR reads with MiXCR, one entry per CDR3 protein. The sample records hundreds of thousands of distinct CDR3 sequences, around 14% being singletons. The sequenced sample was PBMCs, obtained before TCRalphabeta/CD19-depleted stem cell transplant. The receptors come from a girl aged 2-10 years with congenital amegakaryocytic thrombocytopenia, due to receive a stem cell transplant. Both conserved end residues are part of each CDR3. D genes are given only for firm matches. Some rows mark clone size as missing; the rest say once, few, many or name a class of expanded clone.

size: many; J: TRBJ2-2; D: .; V: TRBV9; DNA: TGTGCCAGCAGCGTAGATCTCGGGGAGCTGTTTTTT; CDR3: CASSVDLGELFF
size: few; J: TRBJ2-1; D: .; V: TRBV2; DNA: TGTGCCAGCAGTGAGGAACTATTCAATGAGCAGTTCTTC; CDR3: CASSEELFNEQFF
size: many; J: TRBJ2-3; D: .; V: TRBV12-3/TRBV12-4; DNA: TGTGCCAGCCTTAGCGGTAGCACAGATACGCAGTATTTT; CDR3: CASLSGSTDTQYF
size: many; J: TRBJ2-7; D: .; V: TRBV12-3/TRBV12-4; DNA: TGTGCCAGCAGTTATGCCACCTACGAGCAGTACTTC; CDR3: CASSYATYEQYF
size: .; J: TRBJ2-7; D: TRBD2; V: TRBV5-6; DNA: TGTGCCAGCAGCGGGGGACTAGCGGGACCCTCCTACGAGCAGTACTTC; CDR3: CASSGGLAGPSYEQYF
size: .; J: TRBJ2-2; D: .; V: TRBV7-9; DNA: TGTGCCAGCAGGCCGCCCATCGGGTTCACCGGGGAGCTGTTTTTT; CDR3: CASRPPIGFTGELFF
size: many; J: TRBJ2-3; D: .; V: TRBV12-3/TRBV12-4; DNA: TGTGCCAGCAGCTTGCGGGTTGGTCGCACAGATACGCAGTATTTT; CDR3: CASSLRVGRTDTQYF
size: many; J: TRBJ2-4; D: .; V: TRBV29-1; DNA: TGCAGCGTTGGAGGGCAGGGAAAAAACATTCAGTACTTC; CDR3: CSVGGQGKNIQYF
size: many; J: TRBJ2-6; D: .; V: TRBV12-3/TRBV12-4; DNA: TGTGCCAGCAGTTACAGGTACTCTGGGGCCAACGTCCTGACTTTC; CDR3: CASSYRYSGANVLTF
size: .; J: TRBJ1-2; D: .; V: TRBV20-1; DNA: TGCAGTGCAACTGGACGGGCCGGCTTCTTTGGCTACCCCTTC; CDR3: CSATGRAGFFGYPF
size: many; J: TRBJ2-5; D: TRBD1; V: TRBV29-1; DNA: TGCAGCGTTGAGGGGACAGAAAAAGAGACCCAGTACTTC; CDR3: CSVEGTEKETQYF
size: .; J: TRBJ2-3; D: .; V: TRBV20-1; DNA: TGCAGTGCCACAGGGGGGGGGTACACAGATACGCAGTATTTT; CDR3: CSATGGGYTDTQYF
size: .; J: TRBJ2-3; D: .; V: TRBV5-6; DNA: TGTGCCAGCAGCTTTGCGTTGCAGCGTAGCACAGATACGCAGTATTTT; CDR3: CASSFALQRSTDTQYF
size: .; J: TRBJ2-7; D: TRBD2; V: TRBV28; DNA: TGTGCCAGCAGTTTAGACAGACTAGCGGGAGTCTTCCCCGCCGAGCAGTACTTC; CDR3: CASSLDRLAGVFPAEQYF
size: many; J: TRBJ1-2; D: .; V: TRBV29-1; DNA: TGCAGCGTCACGCAGGGAGATGGCTACACCTTC; CDR3: CSVTQGDGYTF
size: .; J: TRBJ2-3; D: TRBD1; V: TRBV12-3/TRBV12-4; DNA: TGTGCCAGCAGTAGACCGGGACAGGGGAACCCAGATACGCAGTATTTT; CDR3: CASSRPGQGNPDTQYF
size: few; J: TRBJ1-2; D: TRBD1; V: TRBV4-1; DNA: TGCGCCAGCAGCAGCCCGGGACAGAACTATGGCTACACCTTC; CDR3: CASSSPGQNYGYTF
size: .; J: TRBJ2-7; D: TRBD2; V: TRBV5-1; DNA: TGCGCCAGCAGCTTGCGGGCGGGACTAATCTACGAGCAGTACTTC; CDR3: CASSLRAGLIYEQYF
size: .; J: TRBJ2-7; D: .; V: TRBV27; DNA: TGTGCCAGCAGTTTATCGTTTGGGGAGGATTCCTACGAGCAGTACTTC; CDR3: CASSLSFGEDSYEQYF
size: .; J: TRBJ2-4; D: TRBD1; V: TRBV12-5; DNA: TGTGCTAGTGGTTTGCCACCGGGACAGGGTAAAAACATTCAGTGCTTC; CDR3: CASGLPPGQGKNIQCF
size: few; J: TRBJ1-5; D: TRBD1; V: TRBV20-1; DNA: TGCAGTGCTAGAGATTTGACCGGCCCAGGGGGGGGCAATCAGCCCCAGCATTTT; CDR3: CSARDLTGPGGGNQPQHF
size: few; J: TRBJ2-3; D: .; V: TRBV6-2/TRBV6-3; DNA: TGTGCCAGCAGTTACCCGGCTGCAAGGGATACGCAGTATTTT; CDR3: CASSYPAARDTQYF
size: many; J: TRBJ2-3; D: .; V: TRBV28; DNA: TGTGCCAGCAGCCGTGGACTACGACAAACAGATACGCAGTATTTT; CDR3: CASSRGLRQTDTQYF
size: .; J: TRBJ2-5; D: .; V: TRBV4-2; DNA: .; CDR3: CASSQVGQGSDKYF
size: few; J: TRBJ2-7; D: TRBD1; V: TRBV9; DNA: TGTGCCAGCAGCGTAGAGGCCAGGGGGTACGAGCAGTACTTC; CDR3: CASSVEARGYEQYF
size: many; J: TRBJ2-7; D: TRBD2; V: TRBV7-2; DNA: TGTGCCAGCAGCTTAGCAATAGCGGGAGCCCACGAGCAGTACTTC; CDR3: CASSLAIAGAHEQYF
size: few; J: TRBJ2-3; D: .; V: TRBV7-7; DNA: TGTGCCAGCACCCCCCTCAATTATAAAGATACGCAGTATTTT; CDR3: CASTPLNYKDTQYF
size: many; J: TRBJ1-2; D: .; V: TRBV12-3/TRBV12-4; DNA: TGTGCCAGCAGTCCACCCGACAGACCCCCCGGTGGCTACACCTTC; CDR3: CASSPPDRPPGGYTF
size: few; J: TRBJ2-1; D: TRBD1; V: TRBV24-1; DNA: TGTGCCACCAGTGGCGGGACAGGGGACGAGCAGTTCTTC; CDR3: CATSGGTGDEQFF
size: few; J: TRBJ2-1; D: .; V: TRBV15; DNA: TGTGCCACCAGCAGAGCCGGGAGCTACAATGAGCAGTTCTTC; CDR3: CATSRAGSYNEQFF
size: few; J: TRBJ2-1; D: TRBD2; V: TRBV12-3/TRBV12-4; DNA: TGTGCCAGCAATCCGGGAGGGCCGCGGAGTGAGCAGTTCTTC; CDR3: CASNPGGPRSEQFF
size: many; J: TRBJ1-1; D: .; V: TRBV18; DNA: TGTGCCAGCTCACCAAGAACAACTGAAGCTTTCTTT; CDR3: CASSPRTTEAFF
size: many; J: TRBJ2-1; D: TRBD1; V: TRBV7-8; DNA: TGTGCCAGCAGCTTCGGGACAGCCGTCAATGAGCAGTTCTTC; CDR3: CASSFGTAVNEQFF
size: many; J: TRBJ2-7; D: .; V: TRBV12-3/TRBV12-4; DNA: TGTGCCAGCAGTTTCGGGGACCTGGGCGGGTACGAGCAGTACTTC; CDR3: CASSFGDLGGYEQYF
size: few; J: TRBJ2-7; D: .; V: TRBV7-2; DNA: TGTGCCAGCAGCTGGGACCAGTCCTACGAGCAGTACTTC; CDR3: CASSWDQSYEQYF